The 31 T cell receptor beta chains given below trace back to one sample, sequenced in a study of PD-L1 blockade in urothelial cancer. The table came from immunoSEQ multiplex PCR; TCRdb's copy has only in-frame clones and leaves some out. Among roughly 45,000 clones listed, 75% to 85% were seen once. Sample time point: pretreatment peripheral blood. Material: PBMCs, obtained around atezolizumab (anti-PD-L1) treatment. All receptors derive from a man between 60 and 70 years old with urothelial cancer.

This clone was recorded only once. The chain is built from TRBV5-1 and TRBJ2-5; 8 bases fit TRBD2. V was clipped by 1 base and J by 4 bases; unmatched bases: 6. The germline gives CDR1 SGHRS, CDR2 YFSETQ. The CDR3 runs 15 residues. The CDR3 bases are TGCGCCAGCAGCTTGCCAGCGGGGGAGGGAGAGACCCAGTACTTC. Its protein product is CASSLPAGEGETQYF.

This chain links TRBV6-1 with TRBJ1-5; D is undetermined. Germline V lookup: CDR1 MNHNS, CDR2 SASEGT. V lost 2 bases, J lost 0 bases, and 8 bases lay in between. The CDR3 is 15 amino acids. The CDR3 is CASSEPSDSNQPQHF. CDR3 bases: TGTGCCAGCAGTGAACCGAGTGATAGCAATCAGCCCCAGCATTTT.

This clone has a single count. This chain connects TRBV4-3 to TRBJ2-7; 10 nucleotides match TRBD2. Germline loops: CDR1 LGHNA, CDR2 YSLEER. CDR3 length: 15 residues. V dropped 1 base and J dropped 4; count of bases not matched to a gene: 4. CDR3 residues: CASSQAPSGSYEQYF. The CDR3 bases are TGCGCCAGCAGCCAAGCCCCTAGCGGGAGTTACGAGCAGTACTTC.

The chain recombines TRBV5-5 with TRBJ2-7, with D perhaps matching TRBD1 (6 bases). Germline CDR1 reads SGHKS; CDR2 reads YYEKEE (reference sequence). Between the trimmed V and J ends, which lost 2 bases and 6 bases, there was a span of 12 bases. This CDR3 spans 13 amino acids. The CDR3 sequence: CASSLQGLGEQYF. CDR3 DNA: TGTGCCAGCAGCTTACAGGGTCTGGGCGAGCAGTACTTC.

The chain links TRBV5-4 to TRBJ2-3, with D possibly matching TRBD1 (5 bases). Between the trimmed V and J ends, which lost 0 bases and 1 base, there was a span of 6 bases. Germline loops: CDR1 SGHNT, CDR2 YYREEE (reference sequence). This CDR3 has 14 residues. The CDR3 protein is CASSLEQGTDTQYF. The CDR3 DNA reads TGTGCCAGCAGCTTGGAACAGGGCACAGATACGCAGTATTTT.

The chain combines TRBV6-5 with TRBJ2-2, with D perhaps TRBD1 (5 bases). This CDR3 spans 14 amino acids. The germline V gene has CDR1 MNHEY and CDR2 SVGAGI. Trimming took 6 bases from V and 4 from J, leaving 12 bases between them. The CDR3 DNA follows: TGTGCCAGCAGATTCGACAGAAGCACCGGGGAGCTGTTTTTT. Translating it yields CASRFDRSTGELFF.

This clone was counted once. The chain is built from TRBV7-6 and TRBJ2-7; 8 bases are shared with TRBD1. V lost 5 bases to trimming and J lost 2 bases; unmatched junction nucleotides: 11. The germline V gene has CDR1 SGHVS and CDR2 FNYEAQ. The CDR3 consists of 16 residues. DNA for the CDR3: TGTGCCAGCAGCCCAGCGACAGGGGTGAGCCCCTACGAGCAGTACTTC. Protein product: CASSPATGVSPYEQYF.

V usage is TRBV5-5 and J usage is TRBJ2-2; D may be TRBD1 (7 bases). The CDR3 is 15 residues long. The germline V and J ends were trimmed by 4 bases and 3 bases, with 13 bases remaining between them. From germline, CDR1 is SGHKS and CDR2 YYEKEE (reference sequence). In DNA, the CDR3 is TGTGCCAGCAGCCCAGGGGGGCGCTACACCGGGGAGCTGTTTTTT. Its protein product is CASSPGGRYTGELFF.

This sequence joins TRBV19 and TRBJ1-1; unclear D gene. Germline V gives CDR1 LNHDA, CDR2 SQIVND (reference sequence). Deletions cut 1 base from V and 0 bases from J, with 12 bases between. The CDR3 length is 16 residues. This chain's CDR3 is CASSIGYQLMNTEAFF. The CDR3 DNA sequence: TGTGCCAGTAGTATAGGTTATCAACTAATGAACACTGAAGCTTTCTTT.

This chain uses TRBV19 with TRBJ2-1; no clear D gene. From germline, CDR1 is LNHDA and CDR2 SQIVND (reference sequence). V dropped 2 bases and J dropped 3 bases, with 11 bases sitting between them. The CDR3 covers 15 residues. CDR3 amino acids: CASSISWSGYNEQFF. Written as DNA, the CDR3 is TGTGCCAGTAGTATAAGCTGGTCTGGCTACAATGAGCAGTTCTTC.

This clone was counted between two and nine times. This chain joins TRBV5-1 and TRBJ2-7, with D unclear. This CDR3 has 13 residues. Trimming shortened V by 1 base and J by 3 bases, and 8 bases separated the two germline ends. Germline lookup yields CDR1 SGHRS and CDR2 YFSETQ. CDR3 sequence reads: CASSLIRHYEQYF. CDR3 nucleotide sequence: TGCGCCAGCAGCTTGATCCGACACTACGAGCAGTACTTC.

CDR3 region: CASSYSTDSYEQYF. The CDR3 DNA reads TGTGCCAGCAGTTACTCGACTGACTCCTACGAGCAGTACTTC. This sequence joins TRBV6-5 and TRBJ2-7; the D is unclear. Trimming cost V 0 bases and J 0 bases, with 6 bases left between them. The length of the CDR3 is 14 residues. CDR1 and CDR2 (germline): MNHEY, SVGAGI.

This clone was observed once. The chain carries TRBV5-1 and TRBJ1-2; 7 nucleotides match TRBD1. Germline V CDR1 and CDR2: SGHRS, YFSETQ. V lost 4 bases to trimming and J lost 9 bases; unmatched junction nucleotides: 9. The CDR3 length is 13 residues. The CDR3 DNA is TGCGCCAGCAGCCCGGACAGGTACCTCAGCTACACCTTC. Translated, it gives CASSPDRYLSYTF.

The rearrangement joins TRBV19 to TRBJ2-3; 8 nucleotides line up with TRBD2. Germline V gene lookup returns CDR1 LNHDA and CDR2 SQIVND (reference sequence). The CDR3 has 14 residues. V gave up 5 bases and J gave up 6 bases; unmatched junction bases: 7. The CDR3 DNA reads as TGTGCCAGTAGTCCGGGAGGGCCATCGGATACGCAGTATTTT. Its translation: CASSPGGPSDTQYF.

This chain uses TRBV30 with TRBJ2-2; perhaps TRBD2 as D (6 bases). The V end was cut by 4 bases, the J end by 6 bases, with 12 bases between. The length of the CDR3 is 13 residues. Germline CDR1 and CDR2: GTSNPN and SVGIG (reference sequence). Here the CDR3 DNA reads TGTGCCTGGAAGGACCCGGGAGCCGGGGAGCTGTTTTTT. Its translation is CAWKDPGAGELFF.

The J gene is TRBJ2-2, the V gene TRBV2; TRBD2 matches 14 bases. The V segment lost 6 bases and the J segment 8 bases; nucleotides outside the gene matches: 5. Germline CDR1 SNHLY, CDR2 FYNNEI. The CDR3 length is 15 residues. This CDR3 reads CASRGLAGETGELFF. In DNA form, the CDR3 reads TGTGCCAGCAGGGGACTAGCGGGAGAAACAGGGGAGCTGTTTTTT. The full variable domain, with the rest looked up from reference TRBV2 and TRBJ2-2, is EPEVTQTPSHQVTQMGQEVILRCVPISNHLYFYWYRQILGQKVEFLVSFYNNEISEKSEIFDDQFSVERPDGSNFTLKIRSTKLEDSAMYFCASRGLAGETGELFFGEGSRLTVL.

This clone was counted a few times. The chain combines TRBV4-2 with TRBJ2-7, with TRBD1 as a possible D gene (6 bases). CDR3 size: 16 residues. The V end lost 1 base, the J end lost 3 bases, and 16 bases lay between the germline ends. Germline V gives CDR1 LGHNA, CDR2 YNFKEQ. The CDR3, as DNA: TGTGCCAGCAGCCAAGGGCACGGGACACCCATCTACGAGCAGTACTTC. It encodes CASSQGHGTPIYEQYF.

The chain couples TRBV2 to TRBJ1-5; D uncertain. The CDR3 is 13 residues long. Deletions cut 5 bases from V and 4 bases from J, with 9 bases between. CDR1 is SNHLY, CDR2 FYNNEI, per germline. CDR3 region: CASSKTTNQPQHF. The CDR3 coding sequence is TGTGCCAGCAGTAAGACAACTAATCAGCCCCAGCATTTT.

The chain couples TRBV27 to TRBJ2-7; D is possibly TRBD2 (5 bases). Germline V lookup: CDR1 MNHEY, CDR2 SMNVEV (reference sequence). With 4 bases removed from V and 3 bases from J, the gap between germline ends came to 10 bases. The CDR3 contains 13 residues. CDR3 region: CASSYEGNYEQYF. CDR3 DNA sequence: TGTGCCAGCAGTTATGAGGGCAACTACGAGCAGTACTTC.

Only one count was recorded for this clone. The chain recombines TRBV5-1 with TRBJ1-4, with 8 bases lining up with TRBD1. This CDR3 contains 14 residues. Trimming cost V 4 bases and J 8 bases; bases outside gene matches: 7. Germline CDR1 reads SGHRS; CDR2 reads YFSETQ. CDR3: CASSLGTGGEKLFF. The DNA of the CDR3 is TGCGCCAGCAGCCTCGGGACAGGAGGAGAAAAACTGTTTTTT.

The J gene is TRBJ2-5, the V gene TRBV7-2, with TRBD2 matching over 7 bases. The ends lost 11 bases at V and 5 bases at J; junction bases unmatched: 8. The CDR3 contains 12 residues. CDR1 is SGHTA, CDR2 FQGNSA, per germline. The CDR3 DNA is TGTGCCGGCGGGGGAGCGGGGGAGACCCAGTACTTC. It translates to CAGGGAGETQYF.

This chain links TRBV5-6 with TRBJ2-7; 14 nucleotides match TRBD2. J was trimmed by 3 bases and V by 1 base; bases with no gene match: 9. The CDR3 runs 18 residues. CDR1 and CDR2 from the germline V gene are SGHDT and YYEEEE. CDR3: CASSLRMRTSGGSYEQYF. The CDR3, as DNA: TGTGCCAGCAGCTTGCGAATGAGGACTAGCGGGGGGAGCTACGAGCAGTACTTC. The full variable domain, its missing parts supplied by reference TRBV5-6 and TRBJ2-7, is DAGVTQSPTHLIKTRGQQVTLRCSPKSGHDTVSWYQQALGQGPQFIFQYYEEEERQRGNFPDRFSGHQFPNYSSELNVNALLLGDSALYLCASSLRMRTSGGSYEQYFGPGTRLTVT.

The V gene is TRBV6-1, the J gene TRBJ1-2, with D hard to call. V gave up 5 bases and J gave up 3 bases, with 10 bases separating them. The germline gives CDR1 MNHNS, CDR2 SASEGT. This CDR3 has 13 residues. This chain's CDR3 is CASSLAGDYGYTF. The CDR3 DNA reads as TGTGCCAGCAGTTTGGCGGGTGACTATGGCTACACCTTC.

Only a few counts were recorded for this clone. V and J are TRBV6-5 and TRBJ2-7; 8 bases line up with TRBD2. The CDR3 totals 13 residues. The V gene end was trimmed by 9 bases and the J gene end by 3 bases; junction bases not matched to a gene: 7. Germline CDR1 is MNHEY and CDR2 is SVGAGI. In nucleotides, the CDR3 is TGTGCCAGTGCAAGCGGGGGTCTCTACGAGCAGTACTTC. The encoded protein is CASASGGLYEQYF.

This chain joins TRBV5-8 and TRBJ1-1; D remains unclear. CDR1 and CDR2 (germline): SGHTS, YDEGEE. Trimming shortened V by 6 bases and J by 0 bases, and 12 bases separated the two germline ends. The CDR3 loop spans 14 amino acids. In nucleotides, the CDR3 is TGTGCCAGCACCTCAGGCCGGCTGAACACTGAAGCTTTCTTT. Amino acid sequence: CASTSGRLNTEAFF.

This sequence joins TRBV11-2 and TRBJ2-2, with 7 bases matching TRBD1. The CDR3 loop spans 17 amino acids. Trimming removed 5 bases from V and 5 bases from J; junction bases left unmatched: 14. In germline, CDR1 is SGHAT, CDR2 FQNNGV. DNA for the CDR3: TGTGCCAGCAGCCTCCCCTTAAGGACAGGATGGACCGGGGAGCTGTTTTTT. This sequence encodes CASSLPLRTGWTGELFF.

CDR3 in DNA: TGTGCCAGCAGGGGACGGGGGGCGCCAACCTACGAGCAGTACTTC. Translating gives CASRGRGAPTYEQYF. This chain connects TRBV2 to TRBJ2-7; D might be TRBD2 (7 bases). CDR1 is SNHLY, CDR2 FYNNEI, per germline. The CDR3 spans 15 residues. With 6 bases removed from V and 2 bases from J, the gap between germline ends came to 17 bases.

The chain has TRBV28 and TRBJ1-1, with a possible D match to TRBD1 (5 bases). This CDR3 has 17 residues. Germline V CDR1 and CDR2: MDHEN, SYDVKM. V lost 0 bases to trimming and J lost 8 bases, with 22 bases between them. The chain's CDR3 is CASSLWGLAGSHLEAFF. The CDR3 DNA follows: TGTGCCAGCAGTTTATGGGGCCTGGCAGGGTCTCATCTAGAAGCTTTCTTT.

The chain has TRBV2 and TRBJ1-1; D possibly corresponds to TRBD1 (5 bases). Germline loops: CDR1 SNHLY, CDR2 FYNNEI. Deletions cut 3 bases from V and 7 bases from J, with 12 bases between. CDR3 size: 13 residues. For the CDR3, the DNA is TGTGCCAGCAGTGACGGAGGGGTTGATGAAGCTTTCTTT. Translating gives CASSDGGVDEAFF.

V usage is TRBV29-1 and J usage is TRBJ2-3; 9 positions match TRBD1. Trimming removed 4 bases from V and 6 bases from J; junction bases left unmatched: 2. The length of the CDR3 is 12 residues. Germline V gene data show CDR1 as SQVTM and CDR2 as ANQGSEA. This CDR3 is CSVGQGGDTQYF. As DNA, the CDR3 is TGCAGCGTTGGACAGGGGGGGGATACGCAGTATTTT.

This chain links TRBV5-1 with TRBJ2-3; tentative D call: TRBD1 (7 bases). The CDR3 runs 15 residues. Germline CDR1 SGHRS, CDR2 YFSETQ. The germline V and J ends were trimmed by 1 base and 2 bases, with 11 bases remaining between them. The CDR3 DNA reads as TGCGCCAGCAGCTTGAGCAGGGGGGACACAGATACGCAGTATTTT. Translating it yields CASSLSRGDTDTQYF.